These T cell receptor beta chains were read from a single sample in a study of beta chain features in type 1 diabetes. Assay used: immunoSEQ multiplex PCR; TCRdb lists only in-frame clones, some missing. The data hold a few hundred thousand clones, with roughly 17% observed a single time. Specimen: naive CD4+ T cells from blood. The receptors stem from a man aged 25-45 years with type 1 diabetes. Each CDR3 is given with its conserved first and last residue. The order of the fields is V gene, clone size, D gene, J gene, CDR3 protein, CDR3 DNA. D genes are given only for firm matches. Clone size is not always given. Where it is, it says once, few, many or a class for expanded clones.

TRBV7-2	-	TRBD1	TRBJ1-2	CASSLGQGYGYTF	TGTGCCAGCAGCCTAGGACAGGGGTATGGCTACACCTTC
TRBV9	few	-	TRBJ2-2	CASSVVVGELFF	TGTGCCAGCAGCGTAGTTGTTGGGGAGCTGTTTTTT
TRBV29-1	few	-	TRBJ1-1	CSVVIQPNTEAFF	TGCAGCGTTGTGATACAGCCGAACACTGAAGCTTTCTTT
TRBV7-3	few	-	TRBJ2-1	CASSTLASYNEQFF	TGTGCCAGCAGCACACTAGCCTCCTACAATGAGCAGTTCTTC
TRBV6-5	few	-	TRBJ2-1	CASSLGYNEQFF	TGTGCCAGCAGCCTGGGGTACAATGAGCAGTTCTTC
TRBV29-1	few	-	TRBJ1-1	CSVARWGNTEAFF	TGCAGCGTTGCTCGATGGGGGAACACTGAAGCTTTCTTT
TRBV29-1	few	-	TRBJ1-1	CSVPKRGNTEAFF	TGCAGCGTTCCCAAGCGAGGGAACACTGAAGCTTTCTTT
TRBV21-1	few	-	TRBJ1-5	CASKGQPQHF	TGTGCCAGCAAGGGTCAGCCCCAGCATTTT
TRBV5-4	few	-	TRBJ2-1	CASSGTPNSYNEQFF	TGTGCCAGCAGCGGAACGCCAAACTCCTACAATGAGCAGTTCTTC
TRBV29-1	few	-	TRBJ2-3	CSVELAASTDTQYF	TGCAGCGTTGAATTAGCAGCTAGCACAGATACGCAGTATTTT
TRBV30	few	-	TRBJ2-7	CAWSRVSYEQYF	TGTGCCTGGAGTCGGGTCTCCTACGAGCAGTACTTC
TRBV18	-	TRBD1	TRBJ1-2	CASSPPGQGANYGYTF	TGTGCCAGCTCACCACCGGGACAGGGTGCTAACTATGGCTACACCTTC
TRBV30	few	TRBD1	TRBJ2-6	CAATTGAGANVLTF	TGTGCCGCCACGACAGGGGCCGGGGCCAACGTCCTGACTTTC
TRBV27	few	TRBD2	TRBJ2-5	CASRGLAGGEETQYF	TGTGCCAGCAGGGGACTAGCGGGAGGGGAAGAGACCCAGTACTTC
TRBV7-9	few	-	TRBJ2-7	CASSPEGRDEQYF	TGTGCCAGCAGCCCAGAGGGCAGGGACGAGCAGTACTTC
TRBV5-1	few	-	TRBJ2-6	CASSFIGANVLTF	TGCGCCAGCAGCTTTATAGGAGCCAACGTCCTGACTTTC
TRBV30	-	-	TRBJ1-2	CAWRPGAFQGYTF	TGTGCCTGGAGGCCCGGGGCATTCCAAGGCTACACCTTC
TRBV7-2	few	-	TRBJ2-5	CASSSPTWGETQYF	TGTGCCAGCAGCTCCCCGACTTGGGGGGAGACCCAGTACTTC
TRBV6-5	few	-	TRBJ2-1	CASSPAYGSNEQFF	TGTGCCAGCAGCCCGGCGTACGGGAGCAATGAGCAGTTCTTC
TRBV7-2	-	-	TRBJ2-5	CASSSGGTAETQYF	TGTGCCAGCAGCTCGGGCGGGACAGCAGAGACCCAGTACTTC
TRBV9	few	TRBD1	TRBJ2-3	CASGRRGQGITDTQYF	TGTGCCAGCGGGCGTCGGGGACAGGGAATTACAGATACGCAGTATTTT
TRBV28	-	-	TRBJ2-2	CASRTANTGELFF	TGTGCCAGCAGGACGGCGAACACCGGGGAGCTGTTTTTT